A few counts support the clone carrying this T cell receptor beta chain. Antigen: not known. TCR alpha and beta CDR3 regions were amplified from RNA using iRepertoire nested multiplex PCR. For one-step reverse transcription and amplification, about 90-400 ng of tissue mRNA or PBMC total RNA was used. TCRdb fed the multiplex PCR reads into MiXCR, producing one record per CDR3 protein. This table holds about 130,000 distinct CDR3 sequences, about 25% found once. The CDR3 loop spans 16 amino acids. V was clipped by 6 bases and J by 7 bases; unmatched bases: 13. Germline V gene lookup returns CDR1 MDHEN and CDR2 SYDVKM. The data derive from a study of glioma-infiltrating T cells. Study-wide points: Very few CDR3 sequences were shared between tissue and blood. Non-neoplastic patients had below-expected tissue-blood divergence, while all gliomas exceeded expectation.

This clonotype originated in a human donor with low-grade glioma or glioblastoma, undergoing nonglioma brain surgery, or in good health (not recorded which). The gene calls are TRBV28 and TRBJ2-1; 9 bases match TRBD2. Sequencing was done on a sample of glioma tissue, nonneoplastic brain tissue, or PBMCs (not recorded which). CDR3 DNA sequence: TGTGCCAGCAGCCTCGCAGCGGGGGGTAGAGAGAATGAGCAGTTCTTC. Protein product: CASSLAAGGRENEQFF.